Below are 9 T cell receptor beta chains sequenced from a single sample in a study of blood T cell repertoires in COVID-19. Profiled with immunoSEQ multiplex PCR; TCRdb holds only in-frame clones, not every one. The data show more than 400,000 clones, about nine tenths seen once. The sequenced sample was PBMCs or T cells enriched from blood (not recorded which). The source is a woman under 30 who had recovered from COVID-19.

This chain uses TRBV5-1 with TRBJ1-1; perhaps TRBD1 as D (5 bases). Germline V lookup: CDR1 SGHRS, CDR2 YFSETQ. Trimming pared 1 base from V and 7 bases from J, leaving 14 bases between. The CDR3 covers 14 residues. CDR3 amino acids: CASSLTGSGGEAFF. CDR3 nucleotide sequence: TGCGCCAGCAGCTTGACAGGCAGCGGGGGTGAAGCTTTCTTT.

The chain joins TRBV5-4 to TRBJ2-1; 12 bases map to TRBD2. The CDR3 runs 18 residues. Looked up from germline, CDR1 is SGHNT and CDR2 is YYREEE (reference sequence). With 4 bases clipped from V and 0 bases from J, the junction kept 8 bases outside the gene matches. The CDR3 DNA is TGTGCCAGCAGCCTCGGACTAGCGGGGCCCTACTCCTACAATGAGCAGTTCTTC. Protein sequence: CASSLGLAGPYSYNEQFF.

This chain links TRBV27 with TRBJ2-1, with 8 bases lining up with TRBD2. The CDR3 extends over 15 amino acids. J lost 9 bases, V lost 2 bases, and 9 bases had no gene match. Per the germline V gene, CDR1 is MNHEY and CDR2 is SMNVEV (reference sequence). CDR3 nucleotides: TGTGCCAGCAGTTTAGGAGCGGGGGAAGTGAGTGAGCAGTTCTTC. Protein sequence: CASSLGAGEVSEQFF.

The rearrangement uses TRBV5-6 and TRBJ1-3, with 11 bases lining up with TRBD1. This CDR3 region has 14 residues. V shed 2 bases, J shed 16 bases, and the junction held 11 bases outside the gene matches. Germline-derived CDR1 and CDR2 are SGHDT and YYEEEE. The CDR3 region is CASSLGQGAVRMYF. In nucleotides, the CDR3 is TGTGCCAGCAGCTTAGGACAGGGGGCTGTACGAATGTATTTT.

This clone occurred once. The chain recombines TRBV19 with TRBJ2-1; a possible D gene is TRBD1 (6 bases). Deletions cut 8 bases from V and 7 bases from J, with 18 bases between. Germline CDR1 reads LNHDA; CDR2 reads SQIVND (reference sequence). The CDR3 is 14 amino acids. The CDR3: CASGRDTVGNEQFF. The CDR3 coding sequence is TGTGCCAGTGGTCGGGACACCGTTGGAAATGAGCAGTTCTTC.

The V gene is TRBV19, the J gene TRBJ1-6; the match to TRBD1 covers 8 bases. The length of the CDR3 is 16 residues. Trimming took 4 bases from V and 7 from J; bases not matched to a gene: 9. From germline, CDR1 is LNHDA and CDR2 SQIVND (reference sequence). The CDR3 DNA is TGTGCCAGTAGTACGATCGGACAGGGCTGGAATTCACCCCTCCACTTT. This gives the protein CASSTIGQGWNSPLHF.

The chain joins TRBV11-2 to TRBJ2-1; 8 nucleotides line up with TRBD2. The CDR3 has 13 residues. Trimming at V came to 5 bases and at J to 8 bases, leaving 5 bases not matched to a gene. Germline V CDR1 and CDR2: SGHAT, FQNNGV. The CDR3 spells CASSREGVDEQFF. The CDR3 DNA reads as TGTGCCAGCAGCCGGGAGGGTGTAGATGAGCAGTTCTTC. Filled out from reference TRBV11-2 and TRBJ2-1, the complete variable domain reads EAGVAQSPRYKIIEKRQSVAFWCNPISGHATLYWYQQILGQGPKLLIQFQNNGVVDDSQLPKDRFSAERLKGVDSTLKIQPAKLEDSAVYLCASSREGVDEQFFGPGTRLTVL.

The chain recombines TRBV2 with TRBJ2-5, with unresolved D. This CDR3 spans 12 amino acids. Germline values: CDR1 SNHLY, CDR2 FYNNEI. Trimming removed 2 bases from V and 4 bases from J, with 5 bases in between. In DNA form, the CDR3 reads TGTGCCAGCAGTGAAAGTAGAGAGACCCAGTACTTC. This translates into CASSESRETQYF.

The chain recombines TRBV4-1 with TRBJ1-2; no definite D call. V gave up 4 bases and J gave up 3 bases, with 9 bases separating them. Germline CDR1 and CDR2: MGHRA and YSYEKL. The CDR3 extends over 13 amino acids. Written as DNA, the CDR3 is TGCGCCAGCAGCCTAGAGCCGGACTATGGCTACACCTTC. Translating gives CASSLEPDYGYTF.